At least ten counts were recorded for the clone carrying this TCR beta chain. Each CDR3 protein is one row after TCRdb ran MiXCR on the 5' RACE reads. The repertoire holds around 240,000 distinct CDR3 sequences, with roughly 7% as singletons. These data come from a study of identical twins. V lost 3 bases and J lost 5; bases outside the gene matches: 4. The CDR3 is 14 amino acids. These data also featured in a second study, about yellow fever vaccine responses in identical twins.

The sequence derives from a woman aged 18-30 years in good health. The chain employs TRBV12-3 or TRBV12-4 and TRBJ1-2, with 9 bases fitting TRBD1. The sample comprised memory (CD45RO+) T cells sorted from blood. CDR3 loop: CASSLGTGPYGYTF. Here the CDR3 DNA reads TGTGCCAGCAGTTTGGGGACAGGGCCGTATGGCTACACCTTC.